The T cell receptor beta chain under discussion was sequenced for a study of graft-versus-host responses after intestinal transplantation. Study details: The whole recipient group had anti-thymocyte globulin induction followed by tacrolimus and steroids for three to four years.

The protocol was immunoSEQ multiplex PCR, while the TCRdb copy is restricted to in-frame clones and leaves out a portion. The repertoire holds roughly 100,000 clones, with about nine tenths as singletons. Details on this clone: Its cognate antigen is unknown.

Findings and caveats of the study: Allografts carried high graft-versus-host to host-versus-graft clonal ratios in patients having graft-donor T cell macrochimerism. Researchers found peak circulating GvH clone levels linked to early post-transplant HvG declines. Researchers found GvH clones in recipient marrow, and some showed up first in ileum or blood.

Per the germline V gene, CDR1 is SGHNT and CDR2 is YYREEE (reference sequence). CDR3 length: 10 amino acids. The V end lost 4 bases, the J end lost 11 bases, and 9 bases lay between the germline ends. The source was unstimulated CD4+ T cells sorted from spleen or lymph node cells, collected before transplant. The TCR sequence derives from a human donor who was the organ donor for an intestinal transplant. J is TRBJ2-5 and V is TRBV5-4; D gene ambiguous. The CDR3 nucleotides read TGTGCCAGCAGCCACGGTTGGCAGTACTTC. This gives the protein CASSHGWQYF.